This TCR beta chain was captured in a study of blood T cell repertoires in COVID-19. How the authors handled the data: Cell counts per sample came from amplifying reference gene primers. TCRdb keeps only in-frame clones here, not all; method: immunoSEQ multiplex PCR. The V and J calls and clone size were taken over from that table, and D and trimming were inferred from the DNA. This table has about 50,000 clones, roughly nine tenths appearing once. Sample: peripheral blood. The receptor comes from a human donor in a cohort sampled during active COVID-19.

CDR3 loop: CASSPQSGTGSLGQYF. The CDR3 nucleotides read TGTGCCAGCTCACCCCAATCCGGGACAGGATCCCTGGGGCAGTACTTC. The chain has TRBV18 and TRBJ2-7, with 8 bases lining up with TRBD1. This CDR3 is built from 16 residues. Germline-derived CDR1 and CDR2 are KGHSH and LQKENI. The V and J ends lost 3 bases and 9 bases, in that order; junction bases with no gene match: 16.